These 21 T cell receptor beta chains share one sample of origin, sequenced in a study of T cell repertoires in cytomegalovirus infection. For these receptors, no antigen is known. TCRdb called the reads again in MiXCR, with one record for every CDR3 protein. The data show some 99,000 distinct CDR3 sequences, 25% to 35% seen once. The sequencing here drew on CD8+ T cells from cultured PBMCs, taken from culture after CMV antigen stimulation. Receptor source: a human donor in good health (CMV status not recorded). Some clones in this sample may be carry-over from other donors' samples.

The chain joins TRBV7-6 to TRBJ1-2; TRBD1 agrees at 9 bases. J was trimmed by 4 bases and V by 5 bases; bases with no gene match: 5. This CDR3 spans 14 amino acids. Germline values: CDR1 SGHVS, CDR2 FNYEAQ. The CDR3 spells CASSPGQGTYGYTF. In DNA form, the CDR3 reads TGTGCCAGCAGCCCGGGACAGGGAACCTATGGCTACACCTTC.

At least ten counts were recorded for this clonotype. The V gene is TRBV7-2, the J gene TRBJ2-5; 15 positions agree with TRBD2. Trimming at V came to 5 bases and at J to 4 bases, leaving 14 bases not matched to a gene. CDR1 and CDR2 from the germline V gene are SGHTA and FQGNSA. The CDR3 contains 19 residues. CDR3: CASSPNPGLAGGVRETQYF. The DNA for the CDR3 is TGTGCCAGCAGCCCGAACCCGGGACTAGCGGGGGGAGTCAGAGAGACCCAGTACTTC.

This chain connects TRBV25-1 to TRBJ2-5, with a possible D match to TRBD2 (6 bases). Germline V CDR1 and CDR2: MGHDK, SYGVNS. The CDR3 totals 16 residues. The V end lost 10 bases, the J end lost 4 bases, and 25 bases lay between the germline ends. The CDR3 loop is CATTGVGGNHGETQYF. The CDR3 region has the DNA TGTGCCACCACGGGAGTCGGCGGAAATCACGGAGAGACCCAGTACTTC.

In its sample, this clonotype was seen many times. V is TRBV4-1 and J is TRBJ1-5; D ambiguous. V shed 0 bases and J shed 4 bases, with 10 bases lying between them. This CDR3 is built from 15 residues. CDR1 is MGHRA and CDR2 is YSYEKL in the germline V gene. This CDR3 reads CASSQERVPNQPQHF. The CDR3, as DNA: TGCGCCAGCAGCCAAGAACGGGTCCCTAATCAGCCCCAGCATTTT.

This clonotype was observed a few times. The chain's CDR3 is CASSLRAESNQPQHF. The DNA of the CDR3 is TGTGCCAGCAGTCTCAGGGCAGAGAGCAATCAGCCCCAGCATTTT. The rearrangement links TRBV6-1 to TRBJ1-5; a weak D match, TRBD1 (5 bases). V was cut by 5 bases and J by 1 base, with 12 bases left in between. This CDR3 is built from 15 residues. The germline CDR1 and CDR2 sequences are MNHNS and SASEGT.

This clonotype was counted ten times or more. CDR3 nucleotides: TGTGCCAGCAGCTCCGCAGGGGCCTATGGCTACACCTTC. Translating it yields CASSSAGAYGYTF. The chain carries TRBV7-2 and TRBJ1-2; D may be TRBD1 (6 bases). The V end lost 4 bases, the J end lost 4 bases, and 10 bases lay between the germline ends. The CDR3 length is 13 residues. Germline V gene data show CDR1 as SGHTA and CDR2 as FQGNSA.

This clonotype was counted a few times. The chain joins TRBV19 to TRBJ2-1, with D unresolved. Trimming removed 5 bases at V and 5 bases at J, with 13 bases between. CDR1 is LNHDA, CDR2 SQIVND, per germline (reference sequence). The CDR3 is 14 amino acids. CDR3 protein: CASSAVGFHNEQFF. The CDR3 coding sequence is TGTGCCAGTAGTGCGGTGGGGTTCCACAATGAGCAGTTCTTC.

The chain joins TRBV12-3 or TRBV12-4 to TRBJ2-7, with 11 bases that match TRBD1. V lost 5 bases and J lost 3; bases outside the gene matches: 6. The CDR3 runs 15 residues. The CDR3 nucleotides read TGTGCCAGCAGTGCGGCCGGGACAGGGGGCTACGAGCAGTACTTC. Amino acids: CASSAAGTGGYEQYF.

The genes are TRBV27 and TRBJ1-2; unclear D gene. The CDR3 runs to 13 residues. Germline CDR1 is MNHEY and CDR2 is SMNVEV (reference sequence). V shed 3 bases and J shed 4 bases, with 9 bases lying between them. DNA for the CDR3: TGTGCCAGCAGTTTGGGCAGACCCTATGGCTACACCTTC. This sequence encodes CASSLGRPYGYTF.

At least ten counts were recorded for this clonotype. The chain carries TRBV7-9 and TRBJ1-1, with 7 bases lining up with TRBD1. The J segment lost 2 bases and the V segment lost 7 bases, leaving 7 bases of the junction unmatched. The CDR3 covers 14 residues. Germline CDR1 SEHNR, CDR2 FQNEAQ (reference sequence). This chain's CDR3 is CASNRDSDNTEAFF. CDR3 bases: TGTGCCAGCAACCGGGACAGCGATAACACTGAAGCTTTCTTT.

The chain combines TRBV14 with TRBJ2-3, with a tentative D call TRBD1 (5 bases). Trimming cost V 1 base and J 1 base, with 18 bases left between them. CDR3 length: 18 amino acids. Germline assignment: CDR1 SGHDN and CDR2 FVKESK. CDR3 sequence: CASSQGQIQGTRTDTQYF. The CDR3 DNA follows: TGTGCCAGCAGCCAAGGACAGATCCAAGGAACTCGCACAGATACGCAGTATTTT. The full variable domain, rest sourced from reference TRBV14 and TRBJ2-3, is EAGVTQFPSHSVIEKGQTVTLRCDPISGHDNLYWYRRVMGKEIKFLLHFVKESKQDESGMPNNRFLAERTGGTYSTLKVQPAELEDSGVYFCASSQGQIQGTRTDTQYFGPGTRLTVL.

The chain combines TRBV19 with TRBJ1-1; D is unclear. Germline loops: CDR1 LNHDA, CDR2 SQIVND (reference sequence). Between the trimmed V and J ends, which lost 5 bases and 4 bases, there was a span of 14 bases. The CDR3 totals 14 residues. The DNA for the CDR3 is TGTGCCAGTAGTCTCCCCGGAGCCACCACTGAAGCTTTCTTT. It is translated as CASSLPGATTEAFF.

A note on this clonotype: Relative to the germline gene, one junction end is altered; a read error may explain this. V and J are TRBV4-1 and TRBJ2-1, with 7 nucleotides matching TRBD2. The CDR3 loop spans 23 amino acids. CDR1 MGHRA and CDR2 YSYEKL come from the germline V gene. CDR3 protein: CASRQAQKKEGLAAESSYNEQFF. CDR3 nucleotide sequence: TGCGCCAGCAGACAAGCCCAGAAGAAGGAGGGCCTAGCGGCTGAAAGCTCCTACAATGAGCAGTTCTTC.

The CDR3 spells CASRLAAKSYNEQFF. The CDR3 nucleotides are TGTGCCAGTCGTCTAGCGGCTAAATCCTACAATGAGCAGTTCTTC. This chain joins TRBV19 and TRBJ2-1; 7 nucleotides agree with TRBD2. The junction had 8 bases not matched to a gene; V was cut back by 8 bases and J by 1 base. Germline assignment: CDR1 LNHDA and CDR2 SQIVND (reference sequence). The CDR3 loop spans 15 amino acids.

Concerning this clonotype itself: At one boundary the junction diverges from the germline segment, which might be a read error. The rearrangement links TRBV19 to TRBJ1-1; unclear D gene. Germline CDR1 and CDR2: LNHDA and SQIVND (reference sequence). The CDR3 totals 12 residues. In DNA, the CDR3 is TGTGTCAGTCGGACGGGGAACACTGAAGCTTTCTTT. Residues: CVSRTGNTEAFF.

The CDR3 DNA follows: TGTGCCAGCAGTTTATTCTTCGGGGAGCTGTTTTTT. Translating gives CASSLFFGELFF. V and J are TRBV28 and TRBJ2-2; D call uncertain. Between the trimmed V and J ends, which lost 1 base and 7 bases, there was a span of 4 bases. Per germline, CDR1 MDHEN and CDR2 SYDVKM. The CDR3 is 12 amino acids.

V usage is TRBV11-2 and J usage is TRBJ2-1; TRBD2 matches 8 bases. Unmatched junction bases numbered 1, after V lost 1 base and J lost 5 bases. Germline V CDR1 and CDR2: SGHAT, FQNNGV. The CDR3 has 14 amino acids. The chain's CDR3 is CASSLGGLDNEQFF. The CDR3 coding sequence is TGTGCCAGCAGCTTAGGGGGACTAGACAATGAGCAGTTCTTC.

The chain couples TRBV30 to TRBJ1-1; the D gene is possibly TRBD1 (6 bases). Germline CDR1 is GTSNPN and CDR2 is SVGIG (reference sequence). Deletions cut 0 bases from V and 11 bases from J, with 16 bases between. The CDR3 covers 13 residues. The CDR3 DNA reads TGTGCCTGGAGTGTTGCCCAGGGGATGAAGGCTTTCTTT. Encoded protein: CAWSVAQGMKAFF. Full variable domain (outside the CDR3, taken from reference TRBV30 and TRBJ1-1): SQTIHQWPATLVQPVGSPLSLECTVEGTSNPNLYWYRQAAGRGLQLLFYSVGIGQISSEVPQNLSASRPQDRQFILSSKKLLLSDSGFYLCAWSVAQGMKAFFGQGTRLTVV.

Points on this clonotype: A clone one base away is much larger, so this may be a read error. CDR3 protein: CASSQPPTVYEQYF. The CDR3 bases are TGTGCCAGCAGCCAACCCCCGACAGTTTACGAGCAGTACTTC. The V gene is TRBV7-2, the J gene TRBJ2-7; possibly TRBD1 for D (5 bases). V lost 5 bases to trimming and J lost 4 bases, with 15 bases between them. This CDR3 region has 14 residues. Germline CDR1 SGHTA, CDR2 FQGNSA.

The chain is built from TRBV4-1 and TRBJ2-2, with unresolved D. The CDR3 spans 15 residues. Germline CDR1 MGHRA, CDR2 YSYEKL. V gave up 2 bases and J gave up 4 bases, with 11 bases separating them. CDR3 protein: CASSQSRALTGELFF. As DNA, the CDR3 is TGCGCCAGCAGCCAATCTCGGGCCCTCACCGGGGAGCTGTTTTTT.

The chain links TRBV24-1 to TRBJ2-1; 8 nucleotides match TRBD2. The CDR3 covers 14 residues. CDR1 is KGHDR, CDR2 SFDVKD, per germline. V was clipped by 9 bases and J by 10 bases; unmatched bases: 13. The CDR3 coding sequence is TGTGCCACCGAGAGCGGGGGCCTCAAAACCGAGCAGTTCTTC. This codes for CATESGGLKTEQFF.